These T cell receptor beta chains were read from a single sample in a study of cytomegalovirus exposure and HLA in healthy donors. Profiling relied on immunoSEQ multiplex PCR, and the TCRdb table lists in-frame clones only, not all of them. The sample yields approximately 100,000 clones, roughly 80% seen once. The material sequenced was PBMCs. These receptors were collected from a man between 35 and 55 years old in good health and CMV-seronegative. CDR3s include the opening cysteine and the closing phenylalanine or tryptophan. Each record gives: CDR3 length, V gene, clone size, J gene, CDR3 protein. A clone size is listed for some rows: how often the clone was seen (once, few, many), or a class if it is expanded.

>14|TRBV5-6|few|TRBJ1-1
CASSLIRVNTEAFF
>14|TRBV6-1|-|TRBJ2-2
CANSQALNTGELFF
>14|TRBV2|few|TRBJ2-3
CASSQQGSTDTQYF
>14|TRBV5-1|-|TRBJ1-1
CASSLRGADTEAFF
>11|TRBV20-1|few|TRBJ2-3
CSLRSADTQYF
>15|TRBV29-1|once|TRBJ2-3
CSVRGLAARTDTQYF
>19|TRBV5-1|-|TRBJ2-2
CASSPWPDTKGRNTGELFF
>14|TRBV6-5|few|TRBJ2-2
CATKTGLHTGELFF
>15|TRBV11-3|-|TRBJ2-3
CASSGGGGGLDTQYF
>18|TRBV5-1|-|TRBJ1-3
CASSFFPGTGNSGNTIYF
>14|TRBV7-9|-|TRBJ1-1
CASSLEQVNTEAFF
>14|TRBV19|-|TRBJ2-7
CASSSTGVTYEQYF
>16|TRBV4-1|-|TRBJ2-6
CASSPNEGTGANVLTF
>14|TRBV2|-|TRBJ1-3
CASKLEDSGNTIYF
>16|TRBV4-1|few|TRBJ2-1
CASAVTRGGRDSEQFF
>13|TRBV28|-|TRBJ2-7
CASSSTDRDEQYF
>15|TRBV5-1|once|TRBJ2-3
CASSRMTSVPDTQYF
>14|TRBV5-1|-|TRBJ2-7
CASSGTSGGYEQYF
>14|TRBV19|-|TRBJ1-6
CASSRTGDESPLHF
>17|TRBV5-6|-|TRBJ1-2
CASSSSIRQGTLGGYTF
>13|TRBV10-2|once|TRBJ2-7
CASPKGTGREQYF
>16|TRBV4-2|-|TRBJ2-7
CASSQDGTGGPNEQYF
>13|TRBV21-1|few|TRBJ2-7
CASSGRNGYEQYF
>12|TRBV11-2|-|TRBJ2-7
CASSRDRERMYF
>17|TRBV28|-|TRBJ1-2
CASSHPGTGGDYNGYTF
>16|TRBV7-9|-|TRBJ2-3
CASSSGLRGLTDTQYF
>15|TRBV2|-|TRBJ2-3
CASSGQGLRTDTQYF
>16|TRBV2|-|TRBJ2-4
CASSEFGGFAKNIQYF
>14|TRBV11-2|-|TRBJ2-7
CASSLRQGPYEQYF
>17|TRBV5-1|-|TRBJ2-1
CASSPGTSVYRYNEQFF
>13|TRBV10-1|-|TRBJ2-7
CASSESGDDKQYF
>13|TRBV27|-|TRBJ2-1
CASTPGSFNEQFF
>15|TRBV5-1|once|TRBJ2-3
CASSFRGGAEDTQYF
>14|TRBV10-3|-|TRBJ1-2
CAISEFGRGDGYTF
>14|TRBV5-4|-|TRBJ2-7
CASSLMEGTYEQYF
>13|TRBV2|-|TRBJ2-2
CASNRQNTGELFF
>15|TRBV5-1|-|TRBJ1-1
CASSYRGRMNTEAFF
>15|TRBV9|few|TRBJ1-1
CASSPRGSMNTEAFF
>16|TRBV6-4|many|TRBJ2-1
CASSDEASGGSDEQFF
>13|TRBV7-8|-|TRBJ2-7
CASNRDRDGEQYF
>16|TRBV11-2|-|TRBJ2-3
CASSSGQGRGTDTQYF
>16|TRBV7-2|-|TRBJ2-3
CASSLTPGQGADTQYF
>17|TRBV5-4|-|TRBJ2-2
CASSSGGPDRFTGELFF
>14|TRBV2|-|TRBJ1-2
CASSHRTGNYGYTF
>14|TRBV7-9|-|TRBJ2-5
CASSFSPLQETQYF
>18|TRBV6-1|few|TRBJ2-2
CASSERLAGGTNTGELFF
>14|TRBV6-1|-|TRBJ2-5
CASSEGPWEETQYF
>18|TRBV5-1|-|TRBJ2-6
CASSLARQGGSGANVLTF
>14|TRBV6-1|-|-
CASAGTSGSYEQYF
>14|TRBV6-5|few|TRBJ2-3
CASSYGAGSDTQYF
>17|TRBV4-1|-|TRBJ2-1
CASSLGLAGPPYNEQFF
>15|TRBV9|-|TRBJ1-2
CASSVSWSDNYGYTF
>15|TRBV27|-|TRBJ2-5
CASSFLTSGEGEQYF
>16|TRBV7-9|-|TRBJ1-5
CASSSSDRASNQPQHF
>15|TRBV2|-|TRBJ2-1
CASSDGGLATSEQFF
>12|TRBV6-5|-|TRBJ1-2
CASRALAGGYTF
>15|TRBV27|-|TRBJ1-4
CASTPHRQGGEKLFF
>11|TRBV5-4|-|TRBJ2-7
CASTPQGPKLF
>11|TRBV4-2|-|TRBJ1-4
CASSGGEKLFF
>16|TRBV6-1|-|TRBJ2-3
CASSEPSVGAPDTQYF